This is a list of T cell receptor beta chains from one sample in a study of siplizumab effects on memory and regulatory T cells. Clones were read by immunoSEQ multiplex PCR, and TCRdb kept only the in-frame ones, dropping some. This table has approximately 70,000 clones, 75% to 95% appearing once. Input material: CD8+ T cells sorted from blood. These receptors originate from a human donor in good health. CDR3s include the opening cysteine and the closing phenylalanine or tryptophan. The order of the fields is clone size, J gene, V gene, D gene, CDR3 DNA, CDR3 protein. D genes are given only for firm matches. Expanded clones are given a class, and other clones once, few, many or no size at all.

abundance: .; j_gene: TRBJ1-2; v_gene: TRBV9; d_gene: .; CDR3nt: TGTGCCAGCAGCCCGAACCTAGGGAGTGGGGGCTACACCTTC; CDR3aa: CASSPNLGSGGYTF
abundance: .; j_gene: TRBJ1-2; v_gene: TRBV27; d_gene: .; CDR3nt: TGTGCCAGCACCCCCGGAGGAGGGGAAAATGGCTACACCTTC; CDR3aa: CASTPGGGENGYTF
abundance: .; j_gene: TRBJ2-3; v_gene: TRBV19; d_gene: .; CDR3nt: TGTGCCAGTAGTATAGTTGCCATCTTTGGGGATACGCAGTATTTT; CDR3aa: CASSIVAIFGDTQYF
abundance: .; j_gene: TRBJ2-7; v_gene: TRBV7-9; d_gene: TRBD1; CDR3nt: TGTGCCAGCAGCTCTGCCACCGGGACAGAAACCTACGAGCAGTACTTC; CDR3aa: CASSSATGTETYEQYF
abundance: .; j_gene: TRBJ2-3; v_gene: TRBV11-2; d_gene: .; CDR3nt: TGTGCCAGCAGCGGACAGGGAGGGACAGATACGCAGTATTTT; CDR3aa: CASSGQGGTDTQYF
abundance: .; j_gene: TRBJ2-7; v_gene: TRBV19; d_gene: TRBD2; CDR3nt: TGTGCCAGTAGTATGACTAGCGGATCCTACGAGCAGTACTTC; CDR3aa: CASSMTSGSYEQYF
abundance: .; j_gene: TRBJ2-5; v_gene: TRBV7-6; d_gene: .; CDR3nt: TGTGCCAGCAGCGGAAGGGGAACAGGATCTAAGTGGGAGACCCAGTACTTC; CDR3aa: CASSGRGTGSKWETQYF
abundance: once; j_gene: TRBJ2-7; v_gene: TRBV6-5; d_gene: TRBD1; CDR3nt: TGTGCCAGCAGGGCGATAGACAGGGTCTACGAGCAGTACTTC; CDR3aa: CASRAIDRVYEQYF
abundance: .; j_gene: TRBJ2-1; v_gene: TRBV29-1; d_gene: TRBD2; CDR3nt: TGCAGCGGGGTGGGGACTAGCGTGCACAATGAGCAGTTCTTC; CDR3aa: CSGVGTSVHNEQFF
abundance: .; j_gene: TRBJ1-2; v_gene: TRBV9; d_gene: .; CDR3nt: TGTGCCAGCAGCGGGGGACTCGGTGGCTACACCTTC; CDR3aa: CASSGGLGGYTF
abundance: .; j_gene: TRBJ2-7; v_gene: TRBV19; d_gene: .; CDR3nt: TGTGCCAGTAGTTTTCAGGGAGCGGAGCAGTACTTC; CDR3aa: CASSFQGAEQYF
abundance: .; j_gene: TRBJ2-5; v_gene: TRBV11-2; d_gene: .; CDR3nt: TGTGCCAGCAGTGGATGGCCTAGGGAGGAGACCCAGTACTTC; CDR3aa: CASSGWPREETQYF
abundance: .; j_gene: TRBJ2-1; v_gene: TRBV7-9; d_gene: .; CDR3nt: TGTGCCAGCAGACCAGGGGGAAAAAACAGCGGGGGCCCCTACAATGAGCAGTTCTTC; CDR3aa: CASRPGGKNSGGPYNEQFF
abundance: once; j_gene: TRBJ1-1; v_gene: TRBV6-1; d_gene: .; CDR3nt: TGTGCCAGTTGGGGCGGGGGTATTGAAGCTTTCTTT; CDR3aa: CASWGGGIEAFF
abundance: .; j_gene: TRBJ1-2; v_gene: TRBV5-6; d_gene: .; CDR3nt: TGTGCCAGCAGCGGGAAGGTGGGGGGCCAGAACTATGGCTACACCTTC; CDR3aa: CASSGKVGGQNYGYTF
abundance: .; j_gene: TRBJ1-5; v_gene: TRBV29-1; d_gene: TRBD1; CDR3nt: TGCAGCGCTAGGACAGGGCTAAATCAGCCCCAGCATTTT; CDR3aa: CSARTGLNQPQHF
abundance: .; j_gene: TRBJ2-7; v_gene: TRBV27; d_gene: .; CDR3nt: TGTGCCAGCAGTTTAACGGGACACCCAGGCTACGAGCAGTACTTC; CDR3aa: CASSLTGHPGYEQYF
abundance: once; j_gene: TRBJ2-7; v_gene: TRBV5-6; d_gene: .; CDR3nt: TGTGCCAGCACCACCAGTGAGATCTACGAGCAGTACTTC; CDR3aa: CASTTSEIYEQYF
abundance: .; j_gene: TRBJ2-1; v_gene: TRBV7-6; d_gene: TRBD2; CDR3nt: TGTGCCAGCGGTACACTAGCGGGTCCCTACAATGAGCAGTTCTTC; CDR3aa: CASGTLAGPYNEQFF
abundance: .; j_gene: TRBJ2-3; v_gene: TRBV9; d_gene: TRBD2; CDR3nt: TGTGCCAGCAGCGACCACCCCGGACTAGCGGGAGCCTCTGGGGAGAAAGATACGCAGTATTTT; CDR3aa: CASSDHPGLAGASGEKDTQYF
abundance: .; j_gene: TRBJ1-2; v_gene: TRBV25-1; d_gene: .; CDR3nt: TGTGCCAGCAGTGAATCCTTTATCCGGGATCGTGGCTACACCTTC; CDR3aa: CASSESFIRDRGYTF
abundance: .; j_gene: TRBJ2-1; v_gene: TRBV5-8; d_gene: .; CDR3nt: TGTGCCAGCGGCAGCCCTTGGGGGAATGAGCAGTTCTTC; CDR3aa: CASGSPWGNEQFF
abundance: .; j_gene: TRBJ1-4; v_gene: TRBV15; d_gene: .; CDR3nt: TGTGCCACCAGCAGAGATCTTTTTTCGGGGGAAGAACTGTTTTTT; CDR3aa: CATSRDLFSGEELFF
abundance: .; j_gene: TRBJ1-1; v_gene: TRBV11-2; d_gene: .; CDR3nt: TGTGCCACCAGGGAGGCCCTGAACACTGAAGCTTTCTTT; CDR3aa: CATREALNTEAFF
abundance: .; j_gene: TRBJ2-5; v_gene: TRBV9; d_gene: .; CDR3nt: TGTGCCAGCAGCGTATTCGGGGGCCAAGAGACCCAGTACTTC; CDR3aa: CASSVFGGQETQYF
abundance: .; j_gene: TRBJ1-6; v_gene: TRBV19; d_gene: .; CDR3nt: TGTGCCAGTAGTTCAGGACAGACTTCACCCCTCCACTTT; CDR3aa: CASSSGQTSPLHF
abundance: .; j_gene: TRBJ2-1; v_gene: TRBV14; d_gene: TRBD2; CDR3nt: TGTGCCAGCAGCCTTTTGAGGGAGGGTTACAATGAGCAGTTCTTC; CDR3aa: CASSLLREGYNEQFF
abundance: .; j_gene: TRBJ2-7; v_gene: TRBV5-6; d_gene: .; CDR3nt: TGTGCCAGCAGCTTGGGGCGGGCAGGGAATCGCTACGAGCAGTACTTC; CDR3aa: CASSLGRAGNRYEQYF